Sequencing of this TCR beta chain was carried out in a study of T cell changes during pregnancy in multiple sclerosis (dated by TCRdb to the late 2010s). Background for the entire study: The study looked at changes in the T cell repertoire across pregnancy in women with multiple sclerosis.

This clone is a singleton in its sample. The antigen it recognizes is unknown. No base qualities exist here, and no much larger clone lies one base off it. The library relied on the immunoSEQ multiplex PCR assay. This immuneACCESS table, as held by TCRdb, lists in-frame sequences with V and J called but not all clones. Of the missing ones, under half trace to an unresolved V gene in checked studies; the others have no known cause. Here the sample has just under 80,000 clones; about 93% occur a single time. The ten largest clones represent around 0.75% of the sample. Material: peripheral blood, obtained in the second trimester of pregnancy. The TCR sequence derives from a female donor in good health, enrolled as a control in a pregnancy study.

The DNA is TGTGCCAGCAGACATCGACAGGATTTCGGGACCGGGGAGCTGTTTTTT. Its protein reads: CASRHRQDFGTGELFF. Recombination connected TRBV7-9 to TRBJ2-2; D gene: possibly TRBD1, on 6 matching bases. From the germline V gene (reference sequence), CDR1 is SEHNR and CDR2 is FQNEAQ. Measured from the cysteine to the phenylalanine, the CDR3 is 16 residues long. Kept here is only the CDR3 DNA, which spans 48 bases and is read in frame from base 1. The trim is 6 bases for V and 5 bases for J, with a gap of 19 bases between the germline ends.